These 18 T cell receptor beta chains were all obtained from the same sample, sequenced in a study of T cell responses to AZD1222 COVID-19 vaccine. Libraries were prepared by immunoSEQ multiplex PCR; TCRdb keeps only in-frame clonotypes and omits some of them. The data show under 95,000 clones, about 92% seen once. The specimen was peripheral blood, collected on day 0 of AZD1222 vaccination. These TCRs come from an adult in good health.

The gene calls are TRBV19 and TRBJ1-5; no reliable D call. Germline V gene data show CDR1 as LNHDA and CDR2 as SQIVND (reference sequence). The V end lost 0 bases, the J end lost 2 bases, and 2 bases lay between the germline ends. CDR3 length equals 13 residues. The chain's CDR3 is CASSIEGNQPQHF. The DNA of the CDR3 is TGTGCCAGTAGTATAGAGGGCAATCAGCCCCAGCATTTT.

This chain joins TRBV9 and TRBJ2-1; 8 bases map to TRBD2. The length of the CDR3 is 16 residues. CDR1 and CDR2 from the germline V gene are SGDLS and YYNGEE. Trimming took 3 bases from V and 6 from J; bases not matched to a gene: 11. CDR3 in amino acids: CASSEDGTRVGNEQFF. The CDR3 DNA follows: TGTGCCAGCAGCGAGGACGGGACTAGAGTCGGCAATGAGCAGTTCTTC.

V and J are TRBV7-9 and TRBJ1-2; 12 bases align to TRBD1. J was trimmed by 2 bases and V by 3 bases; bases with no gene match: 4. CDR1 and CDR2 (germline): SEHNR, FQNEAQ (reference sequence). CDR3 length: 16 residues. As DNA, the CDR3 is TGTGCCAGCAGCTTTGGGACAGGGGGCTCCAACTATGGCTACACCTTC. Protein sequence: CASSFGTGGSNYGYTF.

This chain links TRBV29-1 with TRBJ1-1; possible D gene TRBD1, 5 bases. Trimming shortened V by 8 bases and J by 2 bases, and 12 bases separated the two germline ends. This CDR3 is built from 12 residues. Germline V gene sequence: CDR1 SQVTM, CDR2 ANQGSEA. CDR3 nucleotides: TGCAGCACCTCGAGGGGAAACACTGAAGCTTTCTTT. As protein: CSTSRGNTEAFF.

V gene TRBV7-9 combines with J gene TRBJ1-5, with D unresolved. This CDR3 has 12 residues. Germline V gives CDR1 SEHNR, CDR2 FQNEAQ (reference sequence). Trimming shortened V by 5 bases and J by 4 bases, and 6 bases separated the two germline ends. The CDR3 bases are TGTGCCAGCAGCCACGGGAATCAGCCCCAGCATTTT. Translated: CASSHGNQPQHF.

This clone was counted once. The CDR3 sequence is CASSIAVRGNTEAFF. CDR3 nucleotide sequence: TGTGCCAGTAGTATAGCTGTCAGGGGTAACACTGAAGCTTTCTTT. This chain connects TRBV19 to TRBJ1-1, with D possibly matching TRBD1 (6 bases). The CDR3 contains 15 residues. Germline V gene data show CDR1 as LNHDA and CDR2 as SQIVND (reference sequence). V lost 1 base, J lost 2 bases, and 11 bases lay in between.

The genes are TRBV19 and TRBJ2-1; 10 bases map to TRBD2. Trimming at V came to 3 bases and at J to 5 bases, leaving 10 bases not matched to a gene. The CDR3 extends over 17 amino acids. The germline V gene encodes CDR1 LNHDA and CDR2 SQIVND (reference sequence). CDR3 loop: CASSISTLAGVNNEQFF. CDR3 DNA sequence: TGTGCCAGTAGTATTTCCACCCTAGCGGGAGTTAACAATGAGCAGTTCTTC. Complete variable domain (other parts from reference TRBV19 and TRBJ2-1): DGGITQSPKYLFRKEGQNVTLSCEQNLNHDAMYWYRQDPGQGLRLIYYSQIVNDFQKGDIAEGYSVSREKKESFPLTVTSAQKNPTAFYLCASSISTLAGVNNEQFFGPGTRLTVL.

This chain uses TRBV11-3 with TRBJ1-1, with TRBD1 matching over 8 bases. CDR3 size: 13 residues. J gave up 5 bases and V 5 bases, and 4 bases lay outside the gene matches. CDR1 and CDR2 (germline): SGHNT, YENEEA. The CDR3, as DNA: TGTGCCAGCAGCCTGCGACAGGGGACTGAAGCTTTCTTT. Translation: CASSLRQGTEAFF.

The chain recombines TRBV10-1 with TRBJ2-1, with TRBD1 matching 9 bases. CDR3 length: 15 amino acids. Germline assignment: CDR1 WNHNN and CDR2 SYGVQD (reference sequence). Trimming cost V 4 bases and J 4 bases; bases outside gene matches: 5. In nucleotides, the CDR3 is TGCGCCAGCAGTGCCGGGACAGGGTGGTACAATGAGCAGTTCTTC. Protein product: CASSAGTGWYNEQFF.

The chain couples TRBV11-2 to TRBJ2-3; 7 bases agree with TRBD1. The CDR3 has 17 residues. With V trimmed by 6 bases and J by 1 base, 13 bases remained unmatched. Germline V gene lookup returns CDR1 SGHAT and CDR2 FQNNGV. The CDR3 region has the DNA TGTGCCAGCAGGCCCATGACAGGGATCAGGCGCACAGATACGCAGTATTTT. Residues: CASRPMTGIRRTDTQYF.

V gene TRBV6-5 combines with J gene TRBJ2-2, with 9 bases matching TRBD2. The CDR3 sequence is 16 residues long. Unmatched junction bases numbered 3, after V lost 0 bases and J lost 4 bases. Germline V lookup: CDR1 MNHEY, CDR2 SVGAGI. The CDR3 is CASSYSGREGTGELFF. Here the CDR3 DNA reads TGTGCCAGCAGTTACTCGGGGCGGGAGGGCACCGGGGAGCTGTTTTTT.

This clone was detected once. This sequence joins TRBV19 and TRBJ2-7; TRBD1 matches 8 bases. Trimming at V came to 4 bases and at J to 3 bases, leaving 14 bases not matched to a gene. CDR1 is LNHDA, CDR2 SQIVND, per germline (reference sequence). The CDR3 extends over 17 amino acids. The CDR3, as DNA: TGTGCCAGTAGTAGGAGGACAGGGCCCGTTCCGGGCTACGAGCAGTACTTC. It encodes CASSRRTGPVPGYEQYF.

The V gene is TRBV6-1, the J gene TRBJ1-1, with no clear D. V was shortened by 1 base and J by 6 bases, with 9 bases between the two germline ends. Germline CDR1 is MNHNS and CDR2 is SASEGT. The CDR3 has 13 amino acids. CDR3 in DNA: TGTGCCAGCAGTGAAGACTCGAAGGCTGAAGCTTTCTTT. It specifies CASSEDSKAEAFF.

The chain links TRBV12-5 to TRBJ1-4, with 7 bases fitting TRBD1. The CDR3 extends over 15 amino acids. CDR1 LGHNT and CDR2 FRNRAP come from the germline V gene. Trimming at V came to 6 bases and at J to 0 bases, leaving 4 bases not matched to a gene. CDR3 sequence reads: CASGPGQTTNEKLFF. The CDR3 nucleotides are TGTGCTAGTGGACCGGGACAGACAACTAATGAAAAACTGTTTTTT.

CDR3 sequence: CASSKDGGNTIYF. The CDR3 DNA follows: TGCGCCAGCAGCAAGGACGGGGGAAACACCATATATTTT. The chain employs TRBV5-1 and TRBJ1-3; unclear D gene. Germline V gene lookup returns CDR1 SGHRS and CDR2 YFSETQ. V was cut by 4 bases and J by 4 bases, with 9 bases left in between. The CDR3 runs 13 residues.

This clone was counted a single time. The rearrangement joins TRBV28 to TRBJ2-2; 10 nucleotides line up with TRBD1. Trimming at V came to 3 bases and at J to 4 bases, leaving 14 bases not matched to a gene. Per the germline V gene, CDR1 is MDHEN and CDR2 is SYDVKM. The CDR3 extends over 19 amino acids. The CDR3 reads CASSFPTGGTGVSTGELFF. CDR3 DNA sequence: TGTGCCAGCAGTTTCCCGACAGGGGGGACAGGGGTGAGCACCGGGGAGCTGTTTTTT.

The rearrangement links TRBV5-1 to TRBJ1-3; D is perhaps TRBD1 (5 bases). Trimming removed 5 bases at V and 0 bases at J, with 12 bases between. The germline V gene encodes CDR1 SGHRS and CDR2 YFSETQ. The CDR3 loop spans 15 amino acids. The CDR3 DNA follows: TGCGCCAGCAGTCCGGGGGATACCTCTGGAAACACCATATATTTT. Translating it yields CASSPGDTSGNTIYF.

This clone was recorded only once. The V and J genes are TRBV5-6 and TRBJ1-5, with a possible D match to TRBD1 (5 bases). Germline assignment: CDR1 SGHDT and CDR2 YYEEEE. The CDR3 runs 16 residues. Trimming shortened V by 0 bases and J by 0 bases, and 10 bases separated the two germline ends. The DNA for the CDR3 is TGTGCCAGCAGCTTGGGTTCGGGGGATAGCAATCAGCCCCAGCATTTT. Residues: CASSLGSGDSNQPQHF. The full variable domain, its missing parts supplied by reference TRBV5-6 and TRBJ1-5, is DAGVTQSPTHLIKTRGQQVTLRCSPKSGHDTVSWYQQALGQGPQFIFQYYEEEERQRGNFPDRFSGHQFPNYSSELNVNALLLGDSALYLCASSLGSGDSNQPQHFGDGTRLSIL.